The 7 T cell receptor beta chains in this list originate from one sample, sequenced in a study of tumor-infiltrating lymphocytes in primary liver carcinoma. The input was 400 to 500 ng total RNA; TCR beta cDNA was made from it with a constant-region primer. Three rounds of nested multiplex PCR with slightly modified ARM-PCR produced TCR beta libraries. Two initial PCR rounds of around 10 cycles each paired TRBV1-TRBV30 forward primers with a C-beta reverse primer. Via MiXCR, TCRdb re-called the multiplex PCR reads, giving one row per CDR3 protein. The sample has about 59,000 distinct CDR3 sequences, 65% to 80% seen once; the top ten hold roughly three fifths. Taking about 19-32 mg of unsorted bulk tissue, the authors co-extracted RNA and DNA. Sequenced input: liver tumor tissue from sampling region 2. The subset denotes: tumor region T2, inferior pole. These TCRs come from a man aged 40-49 years with primary liver carcinoma and hepatitis B virus infection.

In regard to this clonotype: A much bigger clone sits one base away, suggesting this may be a read error. The chain combines TRBV18 with TRBJ2-7; D unclear. Per germline, CDR1 KGHSH and CDR2 LQKENI. The V and J ends lost 2 bases and 3 bases respectively, with 8 bases between them. The CDR3 has 13 residues. CDR3 amino acids: CASSPTADYEQYF. As DNA, the CDR3 is TGTGCCAGCTCACCAACTGCCGACTACGAGCAGTACTTC.

This clonotype was counted only a few times. The chain joins TRBV28 to TRBJ1-6; 12 bases are shared with TRBD1. From germline, CDR1 is MDHEN and CDR2 SYDVKM. J was trimmed by 7 bases and V by 9 bases; bases with no gene match: 16. CDR3 length: 18 amino acids. As DNA, the CDR3 is TGTGCCAGTCAACCTGGGACAGGGGGCGAGATGGAGAATTCACCCCTCCACTTT. It translates to CASQPGTGGEMENSPLHF.

The V call is TRBV6-2 or TRBV6-3, the J call TRBJ1-5; D is possibly TRBD1 (5 bases). The end of the DNA is better explained by TRBJ2-3, so the J call may be wrong. Germline values: CDR1 MNHEY, CDR2 SVGEGT. This CDR3 spans 13 amino acids. The CDR3 spells CASSYDSYQPQYF. CDR3 nucleotide sequence: TGTGCCAGCAGCTACGACAGCTATCAGCCCCAGTATTTT.

With respect to this clonotype: This may stem from a read error, because a much larger clone lies one nucleotide away. The rearrangement joins TRBV12-3 or TRBV12-4 to TRBJ1-1; unclear D gene. The CDR3 has 13 amino acids. This CDR3 is CASRIRINTGAFF. CDR3 nucleotide sequence: TGTGCCAGCAGGATTCGAATTAACACTGGAGCTTTCTTT.

This chain links TRBV4-3 with TRBJ2-2; D is possibly TRBD2 (5 bases). Germline lookup yields CDR1 LGHNA and CDR2 YSLEER. The V gene lost 6 bases and the J gene lost 6 bases, with 20 bases spanning the gap. This CDR3 is 16 amino acids long. CDR3 sequence: CASSLNPGGIPGELFF. In nucleotides, the CDR3 is TGCGCCAGCAGTCTAAACCCAGGAGGAATCCCCGGGGAGCTGTTTTTT.

The V call is TRBV11-2, the J call TRBJ2-5; TRBD1 aligns across 8 bases. CDR3 length: 16 residues. J gave up 5 bases and V 7 bases, and 15 bases lay outside the gene matches. Germline V gives CDR1 SGHAT, CDR2 FQNNGV. The CDR3 sequence is CASNLTAGGLGETQYF. The CDR3 nucleotides are TGTGCCAGCAATTTAACAGCAGGGGGCTTGGGGGAGACCCAGTACTTC. Complete variable domain (other parts from reference TRBV11-2 and TRBJ2-5): EAGVAQSPRYKIIEKRQSVAFWCNPISGHATLYWYQQILGQGPKLLIQFQNNGVVDDSQLPKDRFSAERLKGVDSTLKIQPAKLEDSAVYLCASNLTAGGLGETQYFGPGTRLLVL.

This clonotype was recorded once. A single base separates this from a much larger clone, so it may be a read error. V is TRBV20-1 and J is TRBJ2-2, with D unresolved. Germline CDR1 and CDR2: DFQATT and SNEGSKA (reference sequence). V lost 0 bases, J lost 10 bases, and 12 bases lay in between. This CDR3 is built from 13 residues. In DNA, the CDR3 is TGCAGTGCTAGAGATTGTCTCAGCGTGGAGCTGTTTTTT. It yields the protein CSARDCLSVELFF.